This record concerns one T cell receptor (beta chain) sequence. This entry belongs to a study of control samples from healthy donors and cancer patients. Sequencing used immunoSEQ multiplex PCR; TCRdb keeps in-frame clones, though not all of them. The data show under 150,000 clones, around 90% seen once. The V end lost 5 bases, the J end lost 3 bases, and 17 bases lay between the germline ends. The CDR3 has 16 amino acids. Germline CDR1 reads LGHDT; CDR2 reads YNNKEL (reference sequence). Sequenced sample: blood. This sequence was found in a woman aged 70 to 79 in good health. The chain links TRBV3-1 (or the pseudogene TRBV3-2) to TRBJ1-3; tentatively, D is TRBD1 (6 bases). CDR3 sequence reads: CASSYGTHRVGNTIYF. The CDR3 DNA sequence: TGTGCCAGCAGCTACGGCACCCACAGGGTTGGAAACACCATATATTTT.